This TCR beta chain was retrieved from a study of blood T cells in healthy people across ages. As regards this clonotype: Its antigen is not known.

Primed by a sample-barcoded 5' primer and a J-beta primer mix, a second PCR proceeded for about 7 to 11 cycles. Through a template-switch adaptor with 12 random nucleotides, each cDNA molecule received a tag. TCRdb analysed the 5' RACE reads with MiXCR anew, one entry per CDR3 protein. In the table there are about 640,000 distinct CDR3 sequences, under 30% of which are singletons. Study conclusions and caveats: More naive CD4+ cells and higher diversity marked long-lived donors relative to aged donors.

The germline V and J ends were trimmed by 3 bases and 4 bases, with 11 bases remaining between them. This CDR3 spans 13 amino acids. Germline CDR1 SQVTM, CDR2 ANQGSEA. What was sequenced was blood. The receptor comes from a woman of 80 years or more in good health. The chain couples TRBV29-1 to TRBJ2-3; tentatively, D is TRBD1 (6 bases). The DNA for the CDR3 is TGCAGCGTTGATGGGCAGGGGTCAGATACGCAGTATTTT. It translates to CSVDGQGSDTQYF.